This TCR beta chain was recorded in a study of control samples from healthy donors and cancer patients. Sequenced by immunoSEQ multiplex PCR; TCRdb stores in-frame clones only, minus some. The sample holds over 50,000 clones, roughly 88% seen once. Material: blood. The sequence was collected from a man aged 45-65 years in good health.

The CDR3 DNA reads as TGTGCCTGGAACCCGGGACTAGCGGGAGGGTACGAGCAGTACTTC. This codes for CAWNPGLAGGYEQYF. V and J are TRBV30 and TRBJ2-7; 16 positions agree with TRBD2. With 4 bases clipped from V and 4 bases from J, the junction kept 4 bases outside the gene matches. The CDR3 spans 15 residues. Germline CDR1 and CDR2: GTSNPN and SVGIG (reference sequence).